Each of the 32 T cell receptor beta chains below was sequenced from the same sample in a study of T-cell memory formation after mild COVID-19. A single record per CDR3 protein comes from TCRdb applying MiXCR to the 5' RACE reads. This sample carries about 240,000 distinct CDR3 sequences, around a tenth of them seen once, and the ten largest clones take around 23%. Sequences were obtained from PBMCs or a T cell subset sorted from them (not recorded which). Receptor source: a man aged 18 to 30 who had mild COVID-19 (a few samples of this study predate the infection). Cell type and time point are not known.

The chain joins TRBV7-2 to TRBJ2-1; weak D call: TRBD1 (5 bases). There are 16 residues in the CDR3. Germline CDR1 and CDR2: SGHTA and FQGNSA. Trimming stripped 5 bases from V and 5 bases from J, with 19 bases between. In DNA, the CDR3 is TGTGCCAGCAGCGACCGTAGGCAGGGTACCCACAATGAGCAGTTCTTC. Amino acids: CASSDRRQGTHNEQFF.

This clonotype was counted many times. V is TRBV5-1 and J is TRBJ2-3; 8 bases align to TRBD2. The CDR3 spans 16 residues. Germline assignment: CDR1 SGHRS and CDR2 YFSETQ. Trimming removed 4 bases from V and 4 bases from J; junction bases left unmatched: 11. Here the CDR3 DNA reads TGCGCCAGCAGCCCCAGTATAGCGGGGTTCCCAGATACGCAGTATTTT. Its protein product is CASSPSIAGFPDTQYF.

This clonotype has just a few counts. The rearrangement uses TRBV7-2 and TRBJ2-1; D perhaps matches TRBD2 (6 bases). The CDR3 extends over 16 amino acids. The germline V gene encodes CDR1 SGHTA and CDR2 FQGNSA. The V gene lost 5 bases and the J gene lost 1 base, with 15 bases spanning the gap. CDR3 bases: TGTGCCAGCAGCCAGACCCGGGACTTTTCCTACAATGAGCAGTTCTTC. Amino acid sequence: CASSQTRDFSYNEQFF.

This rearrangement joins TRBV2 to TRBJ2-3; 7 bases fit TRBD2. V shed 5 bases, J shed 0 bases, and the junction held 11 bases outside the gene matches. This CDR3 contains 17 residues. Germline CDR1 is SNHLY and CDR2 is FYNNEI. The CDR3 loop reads CASSSDISGVSTDTQYF. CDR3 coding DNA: TGTGCCAGCAGTTCTGACATAAGCGGGGTTAGCACAGATACGCAGTATTTT.

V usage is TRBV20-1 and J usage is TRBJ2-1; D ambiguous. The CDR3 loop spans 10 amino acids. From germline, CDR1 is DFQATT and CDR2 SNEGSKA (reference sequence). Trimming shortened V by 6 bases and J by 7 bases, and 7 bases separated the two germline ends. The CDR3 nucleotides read TGCAGTGCATTGAGAAATGAGCAGTTCTTC. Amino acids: CSALRNEQFF.

CDR3 DNA: TGTGCCAGCAGCTCGCGGGGGTCCGAGCAGTACGTC. It specifies CASSSRGSEQYV. This chain joins TRBV13 and TRBJ2-7, with 7 positions matching TRBD2. Germline V gene lookup returns CDR1 PRHDT and CDR2 FYEKMQ (reference sequence). Trimming cost V 4 bases and J 6 bases; bases outside gene matches: 3. The CDR3 covers 12 residues.

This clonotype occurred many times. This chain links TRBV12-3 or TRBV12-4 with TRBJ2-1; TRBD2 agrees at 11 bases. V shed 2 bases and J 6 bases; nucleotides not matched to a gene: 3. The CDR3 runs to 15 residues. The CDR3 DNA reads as TGTGCCAGCAGTTTAATAGCGGGGGGGCGCAATGAGCAGTTCTTC. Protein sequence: CASSLIAGGRNEQFF.

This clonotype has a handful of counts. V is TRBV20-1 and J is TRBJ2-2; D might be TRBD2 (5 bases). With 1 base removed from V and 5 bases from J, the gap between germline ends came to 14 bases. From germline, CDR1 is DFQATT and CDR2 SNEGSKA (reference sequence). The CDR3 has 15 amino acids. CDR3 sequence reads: CSARVGPGSTGELFF. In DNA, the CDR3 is TGCAGTGCTAGAGTGGGTCCGGGATCGACCGGGGAGCTGTTTTTT.

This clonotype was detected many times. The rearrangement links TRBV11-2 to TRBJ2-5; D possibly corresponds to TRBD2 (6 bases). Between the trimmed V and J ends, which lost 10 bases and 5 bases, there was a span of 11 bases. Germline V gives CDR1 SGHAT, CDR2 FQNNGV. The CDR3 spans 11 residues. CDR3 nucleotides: TGTGCCATCCGGAGGGGCGAGACCCAGTACTTC. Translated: CAIRRGETQYF.

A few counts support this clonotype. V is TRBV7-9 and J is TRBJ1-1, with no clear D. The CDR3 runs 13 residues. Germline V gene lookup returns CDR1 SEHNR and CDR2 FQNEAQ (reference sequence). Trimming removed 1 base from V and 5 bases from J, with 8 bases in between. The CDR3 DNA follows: TGTGCCAGCAGCTTAGTAGAGGGTACTGAAGCTTTCTTT. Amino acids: CASSLVEGTEAFF.

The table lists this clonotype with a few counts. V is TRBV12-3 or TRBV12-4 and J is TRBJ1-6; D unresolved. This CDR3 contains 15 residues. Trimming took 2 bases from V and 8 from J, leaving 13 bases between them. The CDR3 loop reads CASSLRGRADSPLHF. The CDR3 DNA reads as TGTGCCAGCAGTTTACGGGGAAGGGCTGATTCACCCCTCCACTTT.

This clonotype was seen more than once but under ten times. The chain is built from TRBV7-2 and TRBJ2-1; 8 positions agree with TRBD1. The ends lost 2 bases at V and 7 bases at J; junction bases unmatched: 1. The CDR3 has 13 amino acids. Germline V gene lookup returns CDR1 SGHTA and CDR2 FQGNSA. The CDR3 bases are TGTGCCAGCAGCTTATACAGGGGGAATGAGCAGTTCTTC. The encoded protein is CASSLYRGNEQFF.

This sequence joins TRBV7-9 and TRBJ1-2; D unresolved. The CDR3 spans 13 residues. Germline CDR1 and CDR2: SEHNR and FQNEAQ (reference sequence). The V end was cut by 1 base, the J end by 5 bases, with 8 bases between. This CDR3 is CASSLEAYYGYTF. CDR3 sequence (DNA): TGTGCCAGCAGCTTAGAGGCCTATTATGGCTACACCTTC.

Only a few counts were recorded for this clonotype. This chain's CDR3 is CASSEQRDRNTEAFF. The CDR3, as DNA: TGTGCCAGCAGTGAACAACGGGACAGAAACACTGAAGCTTTCTTT. V is TRBV6-6 and J is TRBJ1-1; TRBD1 matches 7 bases. The CDR3 totals 15 residues. The junction had 8 bases not matched to a gene; V was cut back by 5 bases and J by 2 bases. The germline V gene encodes CDR1 MNHNY and CDR2 SVGAGI (reference sequence).

CDR3 region: CASRLVEDLVYSGNTIYF. The CDR3 DNA is TGTGCCAGCAGACTTGTGGAGGATTTGGTTTACTCTGGAAACACCATATATTTT. The rearrangement links TRBV7-9 to TRBJ1-3; D is ambiguous. Germline lookup yields CDR1 SEHNR and CDR2 FQNEAQ (reference sequence). The CDR3 totals 18 residues. With 6 bases removed from V and 0 bases from J, the gap between germline ends came to 21 bases.

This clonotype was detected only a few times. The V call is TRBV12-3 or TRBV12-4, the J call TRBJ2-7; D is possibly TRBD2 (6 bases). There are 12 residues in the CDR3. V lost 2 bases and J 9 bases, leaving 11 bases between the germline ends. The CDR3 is CASSLYRAGQYF. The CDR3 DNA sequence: TGTGCCAGCAGTTTATACAGAGCGGGGCAGTACTTC.

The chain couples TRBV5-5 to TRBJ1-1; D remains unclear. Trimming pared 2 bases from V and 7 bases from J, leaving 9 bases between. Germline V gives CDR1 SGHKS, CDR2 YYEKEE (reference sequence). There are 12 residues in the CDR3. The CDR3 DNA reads TGTGCCAGCAGCTTCTATACAGTTGAAGCTTTCTTT. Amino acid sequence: CASSFYTVEAFF.

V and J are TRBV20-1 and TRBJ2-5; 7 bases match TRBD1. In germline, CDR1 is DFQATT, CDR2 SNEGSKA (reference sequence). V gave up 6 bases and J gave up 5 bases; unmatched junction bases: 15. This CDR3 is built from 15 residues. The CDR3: CSARGGRFTRETQYF. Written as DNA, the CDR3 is TGCAGTGCCCGAGGGGGCCGGTTTACAAGGGAGACCCAGTACTTC.

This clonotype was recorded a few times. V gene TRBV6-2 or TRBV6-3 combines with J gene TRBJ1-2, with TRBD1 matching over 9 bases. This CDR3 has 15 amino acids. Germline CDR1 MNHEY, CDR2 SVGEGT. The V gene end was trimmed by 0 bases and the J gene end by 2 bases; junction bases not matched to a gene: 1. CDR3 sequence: CASSYSGQGNYGYTF. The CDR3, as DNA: TGTGCCAGCAGTTACTCGGGACAGGGAAACTATGGCTACACCTTC.

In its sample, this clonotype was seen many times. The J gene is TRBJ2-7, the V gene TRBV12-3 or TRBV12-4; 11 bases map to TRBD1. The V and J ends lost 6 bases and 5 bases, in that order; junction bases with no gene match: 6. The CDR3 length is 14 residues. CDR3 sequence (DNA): TGTGCCAGCAGCCCCGGGACAGGGGGAGACGAGCAGTACTTC. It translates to CASSPGTGGDEQYF.

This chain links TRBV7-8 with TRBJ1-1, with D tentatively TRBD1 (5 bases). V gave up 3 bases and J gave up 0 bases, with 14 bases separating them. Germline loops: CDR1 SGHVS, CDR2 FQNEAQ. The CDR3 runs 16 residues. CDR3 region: CASSLGPEGLNTEAFF. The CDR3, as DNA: TGTGCCAGCAGCTTGGGGCCTGAGGGGTTGAACACTGAAGCTTTCTTT.

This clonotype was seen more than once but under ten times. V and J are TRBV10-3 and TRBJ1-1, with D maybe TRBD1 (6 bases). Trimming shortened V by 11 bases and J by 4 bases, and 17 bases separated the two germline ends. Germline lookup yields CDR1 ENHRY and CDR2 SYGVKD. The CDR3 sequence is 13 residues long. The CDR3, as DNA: TGTGCCTTACGACAGAGGGGGTCCACTGAAGCTTTCTTT. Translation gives CALRQRGSTEAFF.

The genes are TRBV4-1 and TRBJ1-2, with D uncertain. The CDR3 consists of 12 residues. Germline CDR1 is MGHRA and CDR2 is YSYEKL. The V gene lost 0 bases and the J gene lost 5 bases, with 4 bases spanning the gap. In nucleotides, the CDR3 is TGCGCCAGCAGCCAAGATCGGTATGGCTACACCTTC. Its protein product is CASSQDRYGYTF.

The CDR3 region is CASSFGAQETQYF. In nucleotides, the CDR3 is TGTGCCAGCAGCTTTGGGGCGCAAGAGACCCAGTACTTC. The chain joins TRBV7-3 to TRBJ2-5, with D perhaps matching TRBD1 (5 bases). V was shortened by 3 bases and J by 2 bases, with 7 bases between the two germline ends. The CDR3 totals 13 residues. In germline, CDR1 is SGHTA, CDR2 FQGTGA.

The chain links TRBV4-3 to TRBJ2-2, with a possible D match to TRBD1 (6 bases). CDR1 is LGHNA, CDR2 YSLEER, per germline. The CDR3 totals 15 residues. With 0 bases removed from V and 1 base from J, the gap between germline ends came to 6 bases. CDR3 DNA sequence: TGCGCCAGCAGCCAAGAGACAGGGAACACCGGGGAGCTGTTTTTT. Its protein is CASSQETGNTGELFF.

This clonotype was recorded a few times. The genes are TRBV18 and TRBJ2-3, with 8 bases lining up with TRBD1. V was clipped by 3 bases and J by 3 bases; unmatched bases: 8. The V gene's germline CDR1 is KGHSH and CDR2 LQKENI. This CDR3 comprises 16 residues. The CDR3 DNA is TGTGCCAGCTCACCTCAAAGGACAGGGACGACAGATACGCAGTATTTT. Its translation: CASSPQRTGTTDTQYF. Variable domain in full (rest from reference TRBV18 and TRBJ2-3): NAGVMQNPRHLVRRRGQEARLRCSPMKGHSHVYWYRQLPEEGLKFMVYLQKENIIDESGMPKERFSAEFPKEGPSILRIQQVVRGDSAAYFCASSPQRTGTTDTQYFGPGTRLTVL.

CDR3 nucleotides: TGCGCCAGCAGTTCAGGGTTGGAGGGGGCCGGAGAGACCCAGTACTTC. Translation gives CASSSGLEGAGETQYF. The chain couples TRBV5-1 to TRBJ2-5; D is perhaps TRBD1 (7 bases). Trimming left V 5 bases short and J 4 bases short, with 21 bases between. The length of the CDR3 is 16 residues. CDR1 and CDR2 from the germline V gene are SGHRS and YFSETQ.

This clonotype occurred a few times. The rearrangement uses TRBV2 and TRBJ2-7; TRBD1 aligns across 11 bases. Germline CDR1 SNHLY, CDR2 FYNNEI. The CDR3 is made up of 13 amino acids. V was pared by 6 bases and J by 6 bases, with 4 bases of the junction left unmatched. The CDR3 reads CASRGQGEGEQYF. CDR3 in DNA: TGTGCCAGCAGGGGACAGGGGGAAGGCGAGCAGTACTTC.

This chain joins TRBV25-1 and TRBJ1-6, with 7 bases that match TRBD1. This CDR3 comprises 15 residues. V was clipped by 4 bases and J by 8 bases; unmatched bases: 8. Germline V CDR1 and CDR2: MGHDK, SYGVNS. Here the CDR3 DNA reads TGTGCCAGCAGTGCTCTGACAGGGTTATATTCACCCCTCCACTTT. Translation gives CASSALTGLYSPLHF.

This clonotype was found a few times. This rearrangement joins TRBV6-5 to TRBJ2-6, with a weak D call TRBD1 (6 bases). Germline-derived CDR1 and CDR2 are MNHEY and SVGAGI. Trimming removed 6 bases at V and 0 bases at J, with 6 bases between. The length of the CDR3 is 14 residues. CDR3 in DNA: TGTGCCAGCAGGGGGGCCTCTGGGGCCAACGTCCTGACTTTC. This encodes CASRGASGANVLTF.

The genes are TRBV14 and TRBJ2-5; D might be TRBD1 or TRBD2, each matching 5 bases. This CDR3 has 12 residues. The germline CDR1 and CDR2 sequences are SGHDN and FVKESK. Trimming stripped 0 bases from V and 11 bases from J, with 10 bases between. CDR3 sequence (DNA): TGTGCCAGCAGCCAAGATTGGGGACCGCAGTACTTC. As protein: CASSQDWGPQYF.

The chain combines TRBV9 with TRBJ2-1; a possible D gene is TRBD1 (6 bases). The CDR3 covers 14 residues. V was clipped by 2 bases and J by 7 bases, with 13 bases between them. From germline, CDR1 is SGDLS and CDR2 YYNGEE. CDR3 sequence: CASSVTGFWNEQFF. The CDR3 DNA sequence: TGTGCCAGCAGCGTTACAGGGTTTTGGAATGAGCAGTTCTTC.